The source of this TCR beta chain is a study of T-cell memory formation after mild COVID-19. Study as a whole: There were largely donor-specific TCR clusters. General observations from the study: Memory from before infection featured some responding clones, which suggests cross-reactive memory joined. Mainly in CM and EM were contracting CD4+ clones; CD8+ were in EMRA.

A word on this clonotype: Its target is unknown.

Germline CDR1 is SGHTA and CDR2 is FQGNSA. The CDR3 has 14 residues. V was trimmed by 4 bases and J by 8 bases, leaving 15 bases between them. TCRdb passed the 5' RACE reads through MiXCR, listing each CDR3 protein once. The sample lists roughly 580,000 distinct CDR3 sequences; around 17% were seen once. This chain uses TRBV7-2 with TRBJ2-1; D unclear. The TCR sequence derives from an adult woman who had mild COVID-19 (a few samples of this study predate the infection). Cell type and time point are not known. The sample consisted of PBMCs or a T cell subset sorted from them (not recorded which). CDR3 coding DNA: TGTGCCAGCAGCTCCTATAACCCGACCGATGAGCAGTTCTTC. Protein: CASSSYNPTDEQFF.